Listed below are T cell receptor beta chains from one sample, sequenced in a study of long-term antiretroviral therapy in people with HIV. Profiled with immunoSEQ multiplex PCR; TCRdb holds only in-frame clones, not every one. The sample has around 25,000 clones; roughly 79% are singletons. This specimen consisted of unsorted PBMCs, obtained 1.1 years before starting antiretroviral therapy. Receptor source: a woman between 35 and 50 years old with HIV. The conserved cysteine and the conserved F or W are not part of the CDR3 here. The D gene is left open where the match is weak.

CDR3 length: 11
V gene: TRBV14
D gene: .
CDR3 protein: ASSPTVHTEAF

CDR3 length: 11
V gene: TRBV30
D gene: .
CDR3 protein: AWRHGSNQPQH

CDR3 length: 13
V gene: TRBV5-1
D gene: .
CDR3 protein: ASSPGQSGWNEQY

CDR3 length: 11
V gene: TRBV27
D gene: TRBD1
CDR3 protein: ASRRTGGTEAF

CDR3 length: 13
V gene: TRBV5-1
D gene: .
CDR3 protein: ASSSDRPHQETQY

CDR3 length: 13
V gene: TRBV9
D gene: .
CDR3 protein: ASSVTGTAVYEQY

CDR3 length: 11
V gene: TRBV18
D gene: TRBD1
CDR3 protein: ASSLRQGETQY

CDR3 length: 11
V gene: TRBV7-2
D gene: .
CDR3 protein: ASSLLQHTEAF

CDR3 length: 12
V gene: TRBV25-1
D gene: .
CDR3 protein: ASSERGTADGYT

CDR3 length: 15
V gene: TRBV29-1
D gene: TRBD1
CDR3 protein: SVPGGTGSGTYNEQF

CDR3 length: 11
V gene: TRBV30
D gene: .
CDR3 protein: ACLSWENTEAF

CDR3 length: 13
V gene: TRBV6-5
D gene: TRBD2
CDR3 protein: ASRRESGSSYEQY

CDR3 length: 12
V gene: TRBV4-3
D gene: .
CDR3 protein: ASSQDPSTDTQY

CDR3 length: 13
V gene: TRBV5-6
D gene: .
CDR3 protein: ASSFERTNTGELF

CDR3 length: 11
V gene: TRBV6-1
D gene: .
CDR3 protein: ASLKVGYNEQF

CDR3 length: 12
V gene: TRBV5-1
D gene: .
CDR3 protein: ASSFQDQTYEQY

CDR3 length: 10
V gene: TRBV29-1
D gene: TRBD1
CDR3 protein: SVYRGAETQY

CDR3 length: 10
V gene: TRBV18
D gene: .
CDR3 protein: ASSGAPYGQY

CDR3 length: 10
V gene: TRBV12-5
D gene: .
CDR3 protein: ASGLESYEQY

CDR3 length: 10
V gene: TRBV29-1
D gene: .
CDR3 protein: SVQEMNTEAF

CDR3 length: 16
V gene: TRBV11-2
D gene: TRBD2
CDR3 protein: ASSSRSSGGVRTDTQY

CDR3 length: 16
V gene: TRBV16
D gene: .
CDR3 protein: ASSQFGATALRGDEQF

CDR3 length: 12
V gene: TRBV5-6
D gene: .
CDR3 protein: ASSLGGAFYGYT

CDR3 length: 13
V gene: TRBV9
D gene: .
CDR3 protein: ASSALGGNTGELF

CDR3 length: 15
V gene: TRBV19
D gene: .
CDR3 protein: ASSGAPDRPSYNEQF

CDR3 length: 11
V gene: TRBV10-2
D gene: TRBD1
CDR3 protein: ASTGGGYNEQF

CDR3 length: 13
V gene: TRBV5-1
D gene: .
CDR3 protein: ASSLDGLKSEEQY

CDR3 length: 13
V gene: TRBV5-1
D gene: TRBD1
CDR3 protein: ASSPGQGRVNEQY

CDR3 length: 15
V gene: TRBV9
D gene: TRBD1
CDR3 protein: ASSEPGTGGLDYGYT

CDR3 length: 11
V gene: TRBV7-6
D gene: .
CDR3 protein: ASSRYREETQY

CDR3 length: 11
V gene: TRBV7-9
D gene: .
CDR3 protein: ASSLILEETQY

CDR3 length: 13
V gene: TRBV19
D gene: .
CDR3 protein: ASSIGVGDSYEQY

CDR3 length: 14
V gene: TRBV30
D gene: TRBD2
CDR3 protein: AWSEGLAGEEETQY

CDR3 length: 12
V gene: TRBV9
D gene: .
CDR3 protein: ASSVGQTNSPLH

CDR3 length: 12
V gene: TRBV10-3
D gene: TRBD2
CDR3 protein: AISGASGSDTQY

CDR3 length: 12
V gene: TRBV19
D gene: .
CDR3 protein: ASSMAEANEKLF

CDR3 length: 12
V gene: TRBV7-6
D gene: TRBD1
CDR3 protein: ASSSGTGNTEAF

CDR3 length: 13
V gene: TRBV11-3
D gene: .
CDR3 protein: ASSLLQGAYNEQF

CDR3 length: 13
V gene: TRBV5-1
D gene: TRBD1
CDR3 protein: ASSWWTGISNEQF

CDR3 length: 11
V gene: TRBV27
D gene: .
CDR3 protein: ASSFNVPDTQY

CDR3 length: 15
V gene: TRBV9
D gene: .
CDR3 protein: ASSATPQGLNTGELF